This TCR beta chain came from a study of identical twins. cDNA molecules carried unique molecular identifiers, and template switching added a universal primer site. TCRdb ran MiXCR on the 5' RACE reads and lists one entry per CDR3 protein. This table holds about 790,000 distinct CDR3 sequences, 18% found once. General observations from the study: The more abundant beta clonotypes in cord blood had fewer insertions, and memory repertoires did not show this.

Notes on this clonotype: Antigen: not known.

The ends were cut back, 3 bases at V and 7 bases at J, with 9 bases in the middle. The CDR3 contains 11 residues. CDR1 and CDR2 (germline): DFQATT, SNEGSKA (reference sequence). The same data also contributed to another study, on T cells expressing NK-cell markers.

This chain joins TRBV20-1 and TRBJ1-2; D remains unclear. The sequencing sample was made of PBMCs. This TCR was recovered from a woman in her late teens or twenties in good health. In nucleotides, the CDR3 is TGCAGTGCTAGGGATTGGGGTGGCTACACCTTC. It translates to CSARDWGGYTF.